This TCR beta chain was identified during a study of human T cells and chemical hapten exposure. Study information: The patient population, which was mostly female, had alopecia areata, totalis or universalis.

Note on this clonotype: As yet, its antigen is unknown.

Study results and limitations: It was expanded TCRs that formed significantly more large CDR3 similarity clusters than controls did.

The library labeled individual cDNA molecules by adding unique molecular identifiers to them. TCRdb ran MiXCR on the RACE reads and lists one entry per CDR3 protein. The repertoire holds about 350,000 distinct CDR3 sequences, with over 6% as singletons. Germline V gives CDR1 SEHNR, CDR2 FQNEAQ (reference sequence). V was clipped by 5 bases and J by 1 base, with 13 bases between them. This CDR3 is 15 amino acids long. Specified time point: patch test 2, 6 weeks after DPC sensitization. Documented treatment: therapeutic diphenylcyclopropenone sensitization with weekly scalp DPC. Donors, patients with alopecia ranging from 18 to 70 years old and judged suitable for DPC, provided samples.

This TCR was recovered from a young woman with alopecia areata. Some clones in this sample may be carry-over from other donors' samples. The V call is TRBV7-9, the J call TRBJ2-3, with a weak D call TRBD2 (5 bases). Here the sequenced sample was whole blood, taken in connection with sensitization to the hapten diphenylcyclopropenone (DPC). This CDR3 is CASSQGFGGTDTQYF. For the CDR3, the DNA is TGTGCCAGCAGCCAAGGTTTCGGGGGCACAGATACGCAGTATTTT. Supplemented by reference TRBV7-9 and TRBJ2-3, the full variable domain reads DTGVSQNPRHKITKRGQNVTFRCDPISEHNRLYWYRQTLGQGPEFLTYFQNEAQLEKSRLLSDRFSAERPKGSFSTLEIQRTEQGDSAMYLCASSQGFGGTDTQYFGPGTRLTVL.